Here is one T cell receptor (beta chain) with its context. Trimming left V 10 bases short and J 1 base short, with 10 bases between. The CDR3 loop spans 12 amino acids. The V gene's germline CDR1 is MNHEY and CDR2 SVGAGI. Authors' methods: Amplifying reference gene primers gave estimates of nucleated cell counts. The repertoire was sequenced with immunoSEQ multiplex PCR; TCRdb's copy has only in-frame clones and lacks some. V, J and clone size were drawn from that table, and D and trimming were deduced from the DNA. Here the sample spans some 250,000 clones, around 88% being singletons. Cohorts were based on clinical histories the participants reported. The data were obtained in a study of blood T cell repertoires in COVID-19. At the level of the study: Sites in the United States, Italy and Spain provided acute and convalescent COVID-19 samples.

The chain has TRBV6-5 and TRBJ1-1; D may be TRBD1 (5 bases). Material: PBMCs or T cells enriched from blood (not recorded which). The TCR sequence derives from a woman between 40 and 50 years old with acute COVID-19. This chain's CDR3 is CANRQGNTEAFF. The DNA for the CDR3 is TGTGCCAACCGTCAGGGGAACACTGAAGCTTTCTTT.